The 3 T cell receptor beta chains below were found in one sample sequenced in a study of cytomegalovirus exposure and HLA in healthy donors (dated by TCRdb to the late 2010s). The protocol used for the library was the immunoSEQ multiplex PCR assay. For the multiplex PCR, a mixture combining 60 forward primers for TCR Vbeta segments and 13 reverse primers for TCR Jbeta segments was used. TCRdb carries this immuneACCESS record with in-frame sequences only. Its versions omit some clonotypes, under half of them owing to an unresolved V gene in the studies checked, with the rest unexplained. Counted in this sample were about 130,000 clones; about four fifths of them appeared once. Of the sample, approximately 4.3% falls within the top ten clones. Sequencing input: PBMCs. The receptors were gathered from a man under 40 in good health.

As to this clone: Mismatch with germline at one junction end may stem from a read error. The CDR3 region is CSSSDGPSRSYEQYF. The DNA for the CDR3 is TGTTCCAGCAGCGACGGCCCTAGCCGTTCCTACGAGCAGTACTTC. This sequence joins TRBV7-3 and TRBJ2-7, with TRBD2 as a possible D gene (5 bases). Germline assignment: CDR1 SGHTA and CDR2 FQGTGA. The CDR3 is made up of 15 amino acids.

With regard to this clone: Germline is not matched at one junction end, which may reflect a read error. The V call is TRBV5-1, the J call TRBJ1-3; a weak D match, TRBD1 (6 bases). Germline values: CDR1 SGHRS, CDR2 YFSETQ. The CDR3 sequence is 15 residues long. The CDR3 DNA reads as TGCGCCAGCAGTTTGGACAGCTACTCTGGAAACACCATATATTTT. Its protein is CASSLDSYSGNTIYF.

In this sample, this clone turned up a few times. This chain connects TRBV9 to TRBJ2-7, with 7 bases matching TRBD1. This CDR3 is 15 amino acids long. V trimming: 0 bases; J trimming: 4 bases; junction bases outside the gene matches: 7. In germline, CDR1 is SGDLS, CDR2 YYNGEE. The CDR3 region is CASSVGGQPTYEQYF. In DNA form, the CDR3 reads TGTGCCAGCAGCGTAGGGGGACAGCCGACGTACGAGCAGTACTTC.